One sample yielded the 15 T cell receptor beta chains listed below, sequenced in a study of cytomegalovirus exposure and HLA in healthy donors (TCRdb year 2017). Libraries were prepared through the immunoSEQ multiplex PCR assay. TCRdb limited this immuneACCESS table to in-frame rearrangements with V and J called. A share of clones is missing; checked studies link under half to unresolved V genes, and the rest is unexplained. Across this sample there are some 140,000 clones, with roughly 86% seen only once. In total, the top ten clones hold approximately 1.5% of the sample. Sequencing input: PBMCs. These receptors all come from a woman aged 25-40 years in good health and CMV-seronegative.

The chain is built from TRBV5-5 and TRBJ1-1; maybe TRBD1 (5 bases). In germline, CDR1 is SGHKS, CDR2 YYEKEE (reference sequence). V lost 0 bases, J lost 4 bases, and 13 bases lay in between. This CDR3 region has 15 residues. The CDR3 protein is CASSLAGSGFTEAFF. The CDR3 bases are TGTGCCAGCAGCTTGGCAGGGTCGGGTTTCACTGAAGCTTTCTTT.

This clone was seen only a few times. This CDR3 is CASSFSGGPEAFF. CDR3 in DNA: TGCGCCAGCAGCTTTTCCGGGGGTCCTGAAGCTTTCTTT. The J gene is TRBJ1-1, the V gene TRBV5-1; a possible D gene is TRBD1 (5 bases). CDR1 is SGHRS and CDR2 is YFSETQ in the germline V gene. V was clipped by 2 bases and J by 6 bases, with 11 bases between them. The CDR3 loop spans 13 amino acids. Using reference TRBV5-1 and TRBJ1-1 for the parts outside the CDR3, the full variable domain is KAGVTQTPRYLIKTRGQQVTLSCSPISGHRSVSWYQQTPGQGLQFLFEYFSETQRNKGNFPGRFSGRQFSNSRSEMNVSTLELGDSALYLCASSFSGGPEAFFGQGTRLTVV.

The chain employs TRBV7-8 and TRBJ1-1, with D perhaps TRBD1 (5 bases). The CDR3 extends over 15 amino acids. The V gene's germline CDR1 is SGHVS and CDR2 FQNEAQ. V lost 1 base to trimming and J lost 4 bases, with 13 bases between them. The CDR3 reads CASSLDGNGGTEAFF. The CDR3 nucleotides read TGTGCCAGCAGCTTAGACGGGAACGGGGGCACTGAAGCTTTCTTT.

The rearrangement uses TRBV5-4 and TRBJ2-3; no clear D gene. The CDR3 contains 16 residues. Trimming shortened V by 4 bases and J by 4 bases, and 19 bases separated the two germline ends. Germline-derived CDR1 and CDR2 are SGHNT and YYREEE (reference sequence). CDR3 DNA sequence: TGTGCCAGCAGCAGCTTGGAGAGTATCGGTTCAGATACGCAGTATTTT. It encodes CASSSLESIGSDTQYF.

The chain carries TRBV18 and TRBJ1-1; possibly TRBD1 for D (5 bases). The CDR3 spans 13 residues. The V end was cut by 6 bases, the J end by 1 base, with 9 bases between. The germline gives CDR1 KGHSH, CDR2 LQKENI. The CDR3 spells CASSLDRNTEAFF. Here the CDR3 DNA reads TGTGCCAGCTCCCTCGACAGGAACACTGAAGCTTTCTTT.

This clone was seen ten or more times. This chain uses TRBV10-3 with TRBJ2-1, with 10 bases identical to TRBD2. The germline V gene has CDR1 ENHRY and CDR2 SYGVKD. This CDR3 comprises 15 residues. V lost 6 bases, J lost 3 bases, and 5 bases stayed unmatched. The CDR3: CAISAGTSDYNEQFF. The DNA of the CDR3 is TGTGCCATCAGCGCCGGGACTAGCGACTACAATGAGCAGTTCTTC.

This rearrangement joins TRBV5-1 to TRBJ1-1; 9 positions agree with TRBD1. CDR3 size: 17 residues. The germline V gene has CDR1 SGHRS and CDR2 YFSETQ. Losses at the gene ends were 1 base for V and 4 bases for J; bases not matched to a gene: 11. The DNA for the CDR3 is TGCGCCAGCAGCTTGACGGGAGGACAGGGGCGGGTCACTGAAGCTTTCTTT. Its protein is CASSLTGGQGRVTEAFF.

The V gene is TRBV6-5, the J gene TRBJ2-5, with 9 bases fitting TRBD1. The CDR3 extends over 15 amino acids. Per germline, CDR1 MNHEY and CDR2 SVGAGI. Unmatched junction bases numbered 15, after V lost 6 bases and J lost 10 bases. CDR3 bases: TGTGCCAGCAGGGAAATAGACAGGGGGGATAAAATCCAGTACTTC. This sequence encodes CASREIDRGDKIQYF.

The chain links TRBV18 to TRBJ2-1; TRBD2 matches 8 bases. The germline gives CDR1 KGHSH, CDR2 LQKENI. V lost 3 bases to trimming and J lost 7 bases; unmatched junction nucleotides: 8. CDR3 size: 15 residues. For the CDR3, the DNA is TGTGCCAGCTCACCGACGGGGGGGCTCGTGAATGAGCAGTTCTTC. This encodes CASSPTGGLVNEQFF.

The chain uses TRBV2 and TRBJ2-3, with 11 bases fitting TRBD2. CDR3 length: 15 residues. CDR1 is SNHLY and CDR2 is FYNNEI in the germline V gene. The trim removed 2 bases at V and 5 bases at J, leaving 3 bases unmatched. CDR3 DNA sequence: TGTGCCAGCAGTGAACTAGCGGGGGGAGGAGATACGCAGTATTTT. It yields the protein CASSELAGGGDTQYF. The variable domain in full, with the rest retrieved from reference TRBV2 and TRBJ2-3, is EPEVTQTPSHQVTQMGQEVILRCVPISNHLYFYWYRQILGQKVEFLVSFYNNEISEKSEIFDDQFSVERPDGSNFTLKIRSTKLEDSAMYFCASSELAGGGDTQYFGPGTRLTVL.

This chain connects TRBV11-2 to TRBJ1-4; TRBD1 matches 7 bases. V was pared by 3 bases and J by 5 bases, with 9 bases of the junction left unmatched. The CDR3 covers 16 residues. CDR1 is SGHAT, CDR2 FQNNGV, per germline. CDR3 sequence reads: CASSFGTVGWNEKLFF. The CDR3 bases are TGTGCCAGCAGCTTCGGGACAGTGGGGTGGAATGAAAAACTGTTTTTT.

This clone was counted once. V usage is TRBV5-8 and J usage is TRBJ1-3; 11 bases fit TRBD1. V lost 3 bases and J lost 2; bases outside the gene matches: 1. The CDR3 covers 15 residues. Looked up from germline, CDR1 is SGHTS and CDR2 is YDEGEE. The CDR3 region is CASSWTGGPGNTIYF. DNA for the CDR3: TGTGCCAGCAGCTGGACAGGGGGCCCTGGAAACACCATATATTTT. Full variable domain (rest looked up from reference TRBV5-8 and TRBJ1-3): EAGVTQSPTHLIKTRGQQATLRCSPISGHTSVYWYQQALGLGLQFLLWYDEGEERNRGNFPPRFSGRQFPNYSSELNVNALELEDSALYLCASSWTGGPGNTIYFGEGSWLTVV.

This chain joins TRBV7-9 and TRBJ1-2; weak D call: TRBD1 (5 bases). The CDR3 consists of 13 residues. Germline V CDR1 and CDR2: SEHNR, FQNEAQ (reference sequence). V lost 3 bases and J 6 bases, leaving 11 bases between the germline ends. CDR3 nucleotide sequence: TGTGCCAGCAGCTTTGGGGCAGTGAATGGCTACACCTTC. Translation gives CASSFGAVNGYTF.

V gene TRBV21-1 combines with J gene TRBJ1-5. TRBV21-1 is an annotated pseudogene. The CDR3 sequence is 19 residues long. CDR3 sequence: CASSKVFPGNPSVCQPQHF. For the CDR3, the DNA is TGTGCCAGCAGCAAAGTGTTTCCGGGGAACCCTTCGGTATGTCAGCCCCAGCATTTT.

This chain joins TRBV7-2 and TRBJ1-2; 7 bases agree with TRBD1. This CDR3 has 14 residues. Per germline, CDR1 SGHTA and CDR2 FQGNSA. With V trimmed by 5 bases and J by 4 bases, 7 bases remained unmatched. The CDR3 nucleotides read TGTGCCAGCAGCAGACAGGGTGGGACCTATGGCTACACCTTC. It specifies CASSRQGGTYGYTF.